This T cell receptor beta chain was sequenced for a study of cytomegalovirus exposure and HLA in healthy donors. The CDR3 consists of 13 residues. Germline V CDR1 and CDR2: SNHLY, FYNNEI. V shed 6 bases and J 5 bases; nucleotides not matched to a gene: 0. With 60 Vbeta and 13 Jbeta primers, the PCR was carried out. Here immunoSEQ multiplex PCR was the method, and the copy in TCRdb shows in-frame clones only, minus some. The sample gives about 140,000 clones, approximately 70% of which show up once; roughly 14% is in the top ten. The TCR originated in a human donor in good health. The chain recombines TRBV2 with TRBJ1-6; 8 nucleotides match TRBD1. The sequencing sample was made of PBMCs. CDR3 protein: CASRGQDNSPLHF. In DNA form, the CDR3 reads TGTGCCAGCAGGGGACAGGATAATTCACCCCTCCACTTT.